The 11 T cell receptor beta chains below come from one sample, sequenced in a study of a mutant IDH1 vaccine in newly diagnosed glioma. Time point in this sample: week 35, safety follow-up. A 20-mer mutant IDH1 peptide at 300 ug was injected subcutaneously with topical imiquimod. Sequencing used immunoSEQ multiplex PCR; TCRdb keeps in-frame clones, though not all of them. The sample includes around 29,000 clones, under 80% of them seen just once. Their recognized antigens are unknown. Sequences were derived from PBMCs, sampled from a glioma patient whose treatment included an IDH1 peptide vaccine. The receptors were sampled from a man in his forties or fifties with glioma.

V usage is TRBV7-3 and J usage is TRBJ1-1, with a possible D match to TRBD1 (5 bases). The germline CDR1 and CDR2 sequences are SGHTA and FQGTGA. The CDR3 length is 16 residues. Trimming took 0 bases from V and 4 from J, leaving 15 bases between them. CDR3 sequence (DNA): TGTGCCAGCAGCTTAACCTCCTCAGGGTTTGGCACTGAAGCTTTCTTT. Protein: CASSLTSSGFGTEAFF.

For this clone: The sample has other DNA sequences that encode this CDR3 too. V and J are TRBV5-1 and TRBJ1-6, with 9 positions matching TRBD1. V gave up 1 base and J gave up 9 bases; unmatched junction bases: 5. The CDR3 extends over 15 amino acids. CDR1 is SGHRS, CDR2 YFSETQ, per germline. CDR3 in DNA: TGCGCCAGCAGCTTGAAGGGACAGGGATCTTCACCCCTCCACTTT. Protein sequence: CASSLKGQGSSPLHF.

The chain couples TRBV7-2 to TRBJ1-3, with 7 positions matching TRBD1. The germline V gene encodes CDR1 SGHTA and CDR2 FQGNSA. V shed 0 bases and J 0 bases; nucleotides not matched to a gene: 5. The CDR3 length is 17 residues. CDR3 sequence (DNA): TGTGCCAGCAGCTTAGCCCTAGGGGGCAGCTCTGGAAACACCATATATTTT. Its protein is CASSLALGGSSGNTIYF.

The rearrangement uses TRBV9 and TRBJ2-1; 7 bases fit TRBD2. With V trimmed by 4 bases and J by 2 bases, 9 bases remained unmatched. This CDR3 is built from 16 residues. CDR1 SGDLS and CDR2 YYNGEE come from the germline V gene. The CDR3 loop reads CASSPLGGSTYNEQFF. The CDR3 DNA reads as TGTGCCAGCAGCCCACTCGGGGGGAGTACCTACAATGAGCAGTTCTTC. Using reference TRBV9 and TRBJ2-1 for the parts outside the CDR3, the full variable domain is DSGVTQTPKHLITATGQRVTLRCSPRSGDLSVYWYQQSLDQGLQFLIQYYNGEERAKGNILERFSAQQFPDLHSELNLSSLELGDSALYFCASSPLGGSTYNEQFFGPGTRLTVL.

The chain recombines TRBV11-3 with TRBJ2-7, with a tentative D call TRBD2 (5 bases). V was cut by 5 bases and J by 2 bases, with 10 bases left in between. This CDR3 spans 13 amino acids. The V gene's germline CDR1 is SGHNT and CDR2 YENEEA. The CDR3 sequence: CASSLREAYEQYF. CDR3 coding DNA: TGTGCCAGCAGCCTCCGGGAAGCCTACGAGCAGTACTTC.

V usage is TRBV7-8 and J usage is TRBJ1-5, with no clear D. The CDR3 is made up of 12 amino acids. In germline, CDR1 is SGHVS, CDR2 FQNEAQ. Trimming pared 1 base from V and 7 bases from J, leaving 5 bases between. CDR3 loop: CASSLGAQPQHF. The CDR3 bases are TGTGCCAGCAGCTTAGGCGCCCAGCCCCAGCATTTT.

CDR3 loop: CASSVVGGDSNQPQHF. DNA of the CDR3: TGTGCCAGCAGCGTAGTAGGTGGAGATAGCAATCAGCCCCAGCATTTT. The V and J genes are TRBV7-8 and TRBJ1-5; D is undetermined. The CDR3 contains 16 residues. Deletions cut 5 bases from V and 0 bases from J, with 14 bases between. Per germline, CDR1 SGHVS and CDR2 FQNEAQ.

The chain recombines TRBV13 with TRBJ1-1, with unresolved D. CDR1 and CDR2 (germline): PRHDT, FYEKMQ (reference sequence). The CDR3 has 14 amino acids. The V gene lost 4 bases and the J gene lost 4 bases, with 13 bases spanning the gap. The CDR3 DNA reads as TGTGCCAGCAGCTCCCCTACTAGGAGCACTGAAGCTTTCTTT. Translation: CASSSPTRSTEAFF.

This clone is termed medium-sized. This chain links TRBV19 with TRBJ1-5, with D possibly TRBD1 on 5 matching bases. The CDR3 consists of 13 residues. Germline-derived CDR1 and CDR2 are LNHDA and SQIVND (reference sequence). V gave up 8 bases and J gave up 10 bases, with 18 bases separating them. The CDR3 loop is CASRTTGGVPQHF. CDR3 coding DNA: TGTGCCAGTCGAACGACCGGGGGAGTACCCCAGCATTTT.

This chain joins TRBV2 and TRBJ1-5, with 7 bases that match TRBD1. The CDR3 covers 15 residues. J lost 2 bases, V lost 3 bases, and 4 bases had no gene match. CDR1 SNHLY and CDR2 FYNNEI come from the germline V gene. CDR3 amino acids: CASSEDTGGNQPQHF. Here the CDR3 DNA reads TGTGCCAGCAGTGAGGATACAGGGGGCAATCAGCCCCAGCATTTT.

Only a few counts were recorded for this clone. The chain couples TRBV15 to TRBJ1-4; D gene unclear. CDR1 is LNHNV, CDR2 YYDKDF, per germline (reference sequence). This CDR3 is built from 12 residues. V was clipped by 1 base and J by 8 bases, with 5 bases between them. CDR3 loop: CATSRAGEKLFF. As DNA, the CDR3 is TGTGCCACCAGCAGAGCGGGGGAAAAACTGTTTTTT.